Included here is one TCR beta chain sequence, with context. The repertoire was sequenced with immunoSEQ multiplex PCR; TCRdb's copy has only in-frame clones and lacks some. Among about 770,000 clones, roughly two thirds were seen once, and the ten largest hold more than 1.5%. These data come from a study of shared clonotypes between healthy human individuals. The CDR3 spans 16 residues. Germline V gene lookup returns CDR1 MGHRA and CDR2 YSYEKL. The trim removed 0 bases at V and 5 bases at J, leaving 10 bases unmatched. This receptor was obtained from a woman aged 30 to 39 in good health. Material: memory CD4+ T cells sorted from blood. The subset: CD45RA-negative fraction. The V and J genes are TRBV4-1 and TRBJ2-7; 7 positions match TRBD2. The CDR3 DNA reads as TGCGCCAGCAGCCAAGAGGTACGGGAGGCCGGGAACGAGCAGTACTTC. This encodes CASSQEVREAGNEQYF.